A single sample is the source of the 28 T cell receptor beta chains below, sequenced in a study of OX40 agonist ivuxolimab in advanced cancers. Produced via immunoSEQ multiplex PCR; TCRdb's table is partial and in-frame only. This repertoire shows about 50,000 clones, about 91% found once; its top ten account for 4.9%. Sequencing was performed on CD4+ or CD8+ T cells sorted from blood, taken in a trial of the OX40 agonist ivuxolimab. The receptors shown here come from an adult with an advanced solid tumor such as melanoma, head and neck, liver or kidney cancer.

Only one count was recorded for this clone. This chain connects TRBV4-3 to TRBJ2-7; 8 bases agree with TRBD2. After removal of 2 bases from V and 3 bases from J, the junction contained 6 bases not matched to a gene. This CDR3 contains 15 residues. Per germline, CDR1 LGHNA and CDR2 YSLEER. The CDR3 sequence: CASSQMGLEGYEQYF. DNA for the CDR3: TGCGCCAGCAGCCAAATGGGACTAGAGGGCTACGAGCAGTACTTC.

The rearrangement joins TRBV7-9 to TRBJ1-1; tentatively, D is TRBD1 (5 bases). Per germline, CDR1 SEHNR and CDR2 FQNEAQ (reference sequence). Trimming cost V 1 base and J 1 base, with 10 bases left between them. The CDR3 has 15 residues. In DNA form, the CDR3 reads TGTGCCAGCAGCTTAGTTAGGGGAAAGAACACTGAAGCTTTCTTT. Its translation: CASSLVRGKNTEAFF.

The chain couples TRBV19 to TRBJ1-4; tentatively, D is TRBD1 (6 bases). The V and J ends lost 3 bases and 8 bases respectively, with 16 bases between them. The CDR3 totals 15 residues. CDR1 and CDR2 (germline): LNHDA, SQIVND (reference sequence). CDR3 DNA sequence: TGTGCCAGTAGTATCTGGACAGCGGACGAAGAAAAACTGTTTTTT. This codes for CASSIWTADEEKLFF.

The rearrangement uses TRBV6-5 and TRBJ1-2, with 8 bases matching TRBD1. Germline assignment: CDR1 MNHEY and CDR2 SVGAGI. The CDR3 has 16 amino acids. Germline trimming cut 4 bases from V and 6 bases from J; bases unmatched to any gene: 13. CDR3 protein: CASSLLQGVKADGYTF. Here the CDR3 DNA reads TGTGCCAGCAGTTTACTACAGGGGGTAAAGGCGGATGGCTACACCTTC.

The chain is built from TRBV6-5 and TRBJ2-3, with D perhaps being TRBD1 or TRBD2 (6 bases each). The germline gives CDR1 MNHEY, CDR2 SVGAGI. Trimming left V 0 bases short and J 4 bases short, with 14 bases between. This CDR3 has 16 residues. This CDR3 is CASSYSIRGASDTQYF. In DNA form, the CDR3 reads TGTGCCAGCAGTTACTCGATTAGGGGGGCATCAGATACGCAGTATTTT.

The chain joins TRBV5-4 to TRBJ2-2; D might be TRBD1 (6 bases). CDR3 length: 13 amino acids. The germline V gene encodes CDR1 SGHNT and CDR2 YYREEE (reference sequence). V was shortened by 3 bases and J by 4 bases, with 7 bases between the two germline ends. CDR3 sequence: CASSSDSTGELFF. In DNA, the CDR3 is TGTGCCAGCAGCTCGGACAGCACCGGGGAGCTGTTTTTT.

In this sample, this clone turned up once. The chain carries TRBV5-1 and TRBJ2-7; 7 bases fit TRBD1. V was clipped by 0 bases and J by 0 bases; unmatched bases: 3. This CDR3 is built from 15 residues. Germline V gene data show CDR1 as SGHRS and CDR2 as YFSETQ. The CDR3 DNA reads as TGCGCCAGCAGCTTGGGAGGGGGCATCTCCTACGAGCAGTACGTC. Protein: CASSLGGGISYEQYV.

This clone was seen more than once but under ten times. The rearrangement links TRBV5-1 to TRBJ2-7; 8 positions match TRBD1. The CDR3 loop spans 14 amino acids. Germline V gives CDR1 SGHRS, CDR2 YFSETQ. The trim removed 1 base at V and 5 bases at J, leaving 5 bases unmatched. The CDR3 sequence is CASSLYDRGDEQYF. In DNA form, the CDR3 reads TGCGCCAGCAGCTTGTATGACAGGGGAGACGAGCAGTACTTC.

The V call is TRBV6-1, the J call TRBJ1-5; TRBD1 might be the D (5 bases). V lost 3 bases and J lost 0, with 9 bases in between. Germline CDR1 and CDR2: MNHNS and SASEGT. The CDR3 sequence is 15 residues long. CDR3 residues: CASSDRALSNQPQHF. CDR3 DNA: TGTGCCAGCAGTGACAGGGCACTTAGCAATCAGCCCCAGCATTTT.

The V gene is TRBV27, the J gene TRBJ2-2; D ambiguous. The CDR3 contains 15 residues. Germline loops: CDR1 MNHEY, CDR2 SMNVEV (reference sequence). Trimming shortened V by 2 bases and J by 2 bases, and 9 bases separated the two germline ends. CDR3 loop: CASSLVGPNTGELFF. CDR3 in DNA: TGTGCCAGCAGTTTAGTGGGTCCAAACACCGGGGAGCTGTTTTTT.

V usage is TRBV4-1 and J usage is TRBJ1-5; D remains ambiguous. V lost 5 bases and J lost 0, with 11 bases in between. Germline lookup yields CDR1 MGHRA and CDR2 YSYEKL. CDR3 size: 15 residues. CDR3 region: CASSNREDSNQPQHF. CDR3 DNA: TGCGCCAGCAGCAACCGGGAGGATAGCAATCAGCCCCAGCATTTT.

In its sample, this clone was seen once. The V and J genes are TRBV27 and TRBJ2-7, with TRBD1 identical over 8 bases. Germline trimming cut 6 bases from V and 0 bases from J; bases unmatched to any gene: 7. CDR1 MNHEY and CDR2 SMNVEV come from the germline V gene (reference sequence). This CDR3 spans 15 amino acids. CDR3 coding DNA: TGTGCCAGCAGCATGACAGGGGAGAGCTCCTACGAGCAGTACTTC. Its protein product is CASSMTGESSYEQYF.

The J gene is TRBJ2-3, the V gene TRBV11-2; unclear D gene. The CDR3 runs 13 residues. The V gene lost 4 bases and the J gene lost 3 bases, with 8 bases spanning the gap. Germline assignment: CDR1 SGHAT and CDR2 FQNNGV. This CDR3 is CASSSLITDTQYF. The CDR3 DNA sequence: TGTGCCAGCAGCTCCTTGATAACAGATACGCAGTATTTT.

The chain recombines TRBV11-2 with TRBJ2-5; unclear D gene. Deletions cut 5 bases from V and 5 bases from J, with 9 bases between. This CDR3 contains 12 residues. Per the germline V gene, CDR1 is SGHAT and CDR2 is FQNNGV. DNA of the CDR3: TGTGCCAGCAGCACTCCCAGGGAGACCCAGTACTTC. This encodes CASSTPRETQYF.

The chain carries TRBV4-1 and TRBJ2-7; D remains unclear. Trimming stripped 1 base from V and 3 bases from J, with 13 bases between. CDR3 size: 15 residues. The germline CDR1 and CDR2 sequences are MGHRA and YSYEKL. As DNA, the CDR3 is TGCGCCAGCAGCCAAGCGGCGGTGAGATACTACGAGCAGTACGTC. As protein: CASSQAAVRYYEQYV.

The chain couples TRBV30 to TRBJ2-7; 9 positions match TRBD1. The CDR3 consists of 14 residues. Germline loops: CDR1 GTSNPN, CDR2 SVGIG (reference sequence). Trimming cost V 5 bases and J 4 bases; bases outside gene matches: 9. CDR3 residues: CAWDPGQGRYEQYF. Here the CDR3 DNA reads TGTGCCTGGGATCCGGGACAGGGAAGGTACGAGCAGTACTTC.

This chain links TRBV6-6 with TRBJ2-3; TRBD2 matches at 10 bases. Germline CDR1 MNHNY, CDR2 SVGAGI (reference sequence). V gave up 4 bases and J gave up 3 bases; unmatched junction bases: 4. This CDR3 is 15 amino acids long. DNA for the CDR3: TGTGCCAGCAGTTGGCAACTAGCGGGGACAGATACGCAGTATTTT. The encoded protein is CASSWQLAGTDTQYF.

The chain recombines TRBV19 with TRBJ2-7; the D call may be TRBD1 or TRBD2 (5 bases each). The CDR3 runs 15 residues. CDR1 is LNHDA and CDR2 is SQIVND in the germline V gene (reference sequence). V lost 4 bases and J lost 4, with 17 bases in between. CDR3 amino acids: CASSTPPGRKYEQYV. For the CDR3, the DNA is TGTGCCAGTAGTACACCACCGGGACGCAAATACGAGCAGTACGTC.

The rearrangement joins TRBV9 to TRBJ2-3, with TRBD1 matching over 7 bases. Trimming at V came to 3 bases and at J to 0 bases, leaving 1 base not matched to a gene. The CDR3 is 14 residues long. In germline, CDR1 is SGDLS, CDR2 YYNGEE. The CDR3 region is CASSGGQSTDTQYF. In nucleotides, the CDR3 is TGTGCCAGCAGCGGGGGACAGAGCACAGATACGCAGTATTTT.

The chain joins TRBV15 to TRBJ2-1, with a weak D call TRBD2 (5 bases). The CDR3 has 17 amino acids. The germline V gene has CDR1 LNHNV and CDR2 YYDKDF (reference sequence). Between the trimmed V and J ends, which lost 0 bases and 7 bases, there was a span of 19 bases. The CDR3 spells CATSRETWTSKDNEQFF. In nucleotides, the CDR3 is TGTGCCACCAGCAGAGAGACATGGACTTCGAAAGATAATGAGCAGTTCTTC.

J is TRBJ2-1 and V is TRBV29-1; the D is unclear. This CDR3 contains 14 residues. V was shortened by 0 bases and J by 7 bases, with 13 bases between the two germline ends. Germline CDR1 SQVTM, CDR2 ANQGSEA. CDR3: CSVEDWSEGNEQFF. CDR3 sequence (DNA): TGCAGCGTTGAAGACTGGAGCGAAGGGAATGAGCAGTTCTTC.

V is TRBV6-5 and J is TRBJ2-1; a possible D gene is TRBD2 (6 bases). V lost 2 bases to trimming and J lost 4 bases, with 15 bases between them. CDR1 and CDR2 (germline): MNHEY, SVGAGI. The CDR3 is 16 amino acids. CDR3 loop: CASSYGGTSFYNEQFF. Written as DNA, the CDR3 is TGTGCCAGCAGTTACGGCGGGACCTCCTTTTACAATGAGCAGTTCTTC.

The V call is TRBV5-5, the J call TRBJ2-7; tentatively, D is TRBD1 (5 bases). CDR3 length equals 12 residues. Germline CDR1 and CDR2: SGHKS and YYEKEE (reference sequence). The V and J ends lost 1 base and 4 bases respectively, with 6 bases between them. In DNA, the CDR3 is TGTGCCAGCAGCTTGCAGGGTTACGAGCAGTACGTC. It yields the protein CASSLQGYEQYV.

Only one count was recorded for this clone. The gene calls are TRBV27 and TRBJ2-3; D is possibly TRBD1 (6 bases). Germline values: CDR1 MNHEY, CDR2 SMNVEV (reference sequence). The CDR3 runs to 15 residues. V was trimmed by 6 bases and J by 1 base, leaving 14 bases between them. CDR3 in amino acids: CASSPPRQGTDTQYF. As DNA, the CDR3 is TGTGCCAGCAGCCCCCCTCGACAGGGCACAGATACGCAGTATTTT.

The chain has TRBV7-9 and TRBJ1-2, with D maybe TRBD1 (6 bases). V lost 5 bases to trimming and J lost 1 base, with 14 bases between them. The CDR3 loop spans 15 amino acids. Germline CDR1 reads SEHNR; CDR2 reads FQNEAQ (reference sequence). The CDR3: CASSKGRGLNYGYTF. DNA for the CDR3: TGTGCCAGCAGCAAAGGCCGGGGGCTTAACTATGGCTACACCTTC.

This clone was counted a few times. CDR3 loop: CASSQDKGAYGYTF. The CDR3, as DNA: TGTGCCAGCAGCCAAGATAAGGGGGCTTATGGCTACACCTTC. This rearrangement joins TRBV4-2 to TRBJ1-2, with TRBD1 identical over 7 bases. The CDR3 sequence is 14 residues long. Germline CDR1 LGHNA, CDR2 YNFKEQ. With 0 bases clipped from V and 5 bases from J, the junction kept 3 bases outside the gene matches.

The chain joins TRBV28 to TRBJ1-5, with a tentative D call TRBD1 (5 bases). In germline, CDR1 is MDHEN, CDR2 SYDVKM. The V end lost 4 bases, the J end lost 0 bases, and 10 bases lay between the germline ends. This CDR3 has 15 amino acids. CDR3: CASSYTDISNQPQHF. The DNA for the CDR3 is TGTGCCAGCAGTTACACGGACATTAGCAATCAGCCCCAGCATTTT. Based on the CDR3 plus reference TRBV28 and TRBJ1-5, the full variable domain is DVKVTQSSRYLVKRTGEKVFLECVQDMDHENMFWYRQDPGLGLRLIYFSYDVKMKEKGDIPEGYSVSREKKERFSLILESASTNQTSMYLCASSYTDISNQPQHFGDGTRLSIL.

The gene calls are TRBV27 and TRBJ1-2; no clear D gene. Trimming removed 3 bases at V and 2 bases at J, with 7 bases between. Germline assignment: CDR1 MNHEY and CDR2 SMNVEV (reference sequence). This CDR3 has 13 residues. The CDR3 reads CASSLEKNYGYTF. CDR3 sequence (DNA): TGTGCCAGCAGTTTGGAGAAGAACTATGGCTACACCTTC.